This T cell receptor beta chain comes out of a study of OX40 agonist ivuxolimab in advanced cancers. General notes on the study: Ivuxolimab was a fully human IgG2 agonistic monoclonal antibody targeting the costimulatory receptor OX40 (CD134). Intravenous ivuxolimab was administered to patients every 2 weeks at six dose levels: 0.01, 0.1, 0.3, 1.5, 3 and 10 mg/kg. In the dose-escalation cohort, approximately 83% of patients were male, and the mean age was roughly 56 years with a range of about 20 to 80. Patients were allowed to have had prior anti-PD-1, anti-PD-L1 or anti-CTLA-4 therapy, and around two fifths of the dose-escalation patients had been treated with checkpoint inhibitors. Among the roughly 52 dose-escalation patients, around 20 had hepatocellular carcinoma, roughly 15 melanoma, 9 renal cell carcinoma and 9 head and neck cancer. Three dose-escalation patients achieved partial responses, one with hepatocellular carcinoma and two with cutaneous melanoma. The paper covers the monotherapy dose-escalation part of the phase I ivuxolimab trial, which included N ≈ 57 patients. Peripheral TCRbeta sequencing was intended to test whether TCR sequence diversity was altered and clonal T-cell expansion was caused by ivuxolimab.

Genomic DNA was isolated from the sorted cells so that the TCRbeta CDR3 region could be sequenced. TCRbeta CDR3 regions were sequenced using the immunoSEQ Assay. TCRdb carries this immuneACCESS record with in-frame sequences only. Its versions omit some clonotypes, under half of them owing to an unresolved V gene in the studies checked, with the rest unexplained. This sample is represented by about 62,000 clones; around 81% of them were singletons. 1% of the sample is held by the ten biggest clonotypes. The trial excluded patients who had a history of autoimmune disease or were on systemic immunosuppression. Peripheral blood for TCR sequencing was collected from all dose cohorts at baseline, on cycle 4 day 1, and on cycle 7 day 1. Samples were obtained from an open-label, multicenter, first-in-human phase I dose-escalation trial of ivuxolimab. Adults with locally advanced or metastatic melanoma, renal cell, hepatocellular, or head and neck squamous cell carcinoma were enrolled in the trial. Before TCR sequencing, CD4+ and CD8+ T cells were separately sorted from peripheral blood.

Broad study findings and their caveats: After ivuxolimab, CD8+ T cells had more expanded clones than CD4+ T cells on average. Antigen specificity was not determined for the clonally expanded peripheral T cells. Low levels of normalized T-cell clonal expansion were also shown by some nonresponding patients. Partial responders in the 0.1-3.0 mg/kg groups had among the lowest normalized peripheral clonal expansion, especially among CD8+ T cells. At doses of 0.1 to 3.0 mg/kg, clonal expansion of both CD4+ and CD8+ blood T cells was observed from baseline to week 6.

In regard to this clone: What this receptor recognizes is not known. Base-call qualities are not available, and no considerably larger clone is one nucleotide away.

The TCR comes from an adult with an advanced solid tumor such as melanoma, head and neck, liver or kidney cancer. Material: CD4+ or CD8+ T cells sorted from blood, obtained in a trial of the OX40 agonist ivuxolimab.

The CDR3 protein sequence reads: CSVGERSRQYF. The DNA sequence is given as TGCAGCGTTGGGGAAAGATCTAGGCAGTACTTC. Here the chain combines TRBV29-1 and TRBJ2-7, with the D gene call left open. At the junction V is shortened by 4 bases and J by 9 bases, with 13 bases in between. The CDR3 runs 11 amino acids, cysteine and phenylalanine included. Only the CDR3 region is kept as DNA, spanning 33 bases read in frame from base 1. CDR1 and CDR2 are drawn from the germline V gene: SQVTM, ANQGSEA.